A single sample is the source of the 32 T cell receptor beta chains below, sequenced in a study of cytomegalovirus exposure and HLA in healthy donors. The study ran its PCR with 60 Vbeta and 13 Jbeta primers. Sequencing was performed with immunoSEQ multiplex PCR; in TCRdb, only in-frame clones are kept and a portion is missing. The sample contains over 40,000 clones, 70% to 80% of which appear only once. Material: PBMCs. All receptors derive from a woman between 40 and 50 years old in good health and CMV-seropositive.

V gene TRBV6-5 combines with J gene TRBJ2-7; 15 positions match TRBD2. CDR3 size: 15 residues. V gave up 8 bases and J gave up 7 bases; unmatched junction bases: 9. The germline gives CDR1 MNHEY, CDR2 SVGAGI. For the CDR3, the DNA is TGTGCCAGCGGGGGACTAGCGGGGGGATCGAAGGAGCAGTACTTC. It is translated as CASGGLAGGSKEQYF.

This rearrangement joins TRBV6-5 to TRBJ2-3, with TRBD1 identical over 7 bases. With 6 bases clipped from V and 0 bases from J, the junction kept 6 bases outside the gene matches. Germline values: CDR1 MNHEY, CDR2 SVGAGI. The CDR3 is made up of 15 amino acids. The CDR3 bases are TGTGCCAGCAGCCAGGGACAGAGCAGCACAGATACGCAGTATTTT. Translating gives CASSQGQSSTDTQYF.

This clone appeared once. The J gene is TRBJ1-4, the V gene TRBV7-2; TRBD1 is a possible D gene (6 bases). Germline V lookup: CDR1 SGHTA, CDR2 FQGNSA. Deletions cut 0 bases from V and 8 bases from J, with 13 bases between. CDR3 length: 15 amino acids. CDR3 nucleotide sequence: TGTGCCAGCAGCTTAGCGGACAGCTTGTGGGAAAAACTGTTTTTT. Its translation: CASSLADSLWEKLFF.

The chain employs TRBV4-3 and TRBJ1-2; D is possibly TRBD1 (5 bases). With 0 bases removed from V and 2 bases from J, the gap between germline ends came to 13 bases. The CDR3 consists of 16 residues. CDR1 is LGHNA and CDR2 is YSLEER in the germline V gene. The CDR3 sequence: CASSQDNGGLNYGYTF. The CDR3 bases are TGCGCCAGCAGCCAAGATAATGGGGGGTTGAACTATGGCTACACCTTC.

V gene TRBV5-4 combines with J gene TRBJ1-2; TRBD1 is a possible D gene (6 bases). Germline lookup yields CDR1 SGHNT and CDR2 YYREEE (reference sequence). With 0 bases removed from V and 8 bases from J, the gap between germline ends came to 14 bases. CDR3 length: 14 amino acids. The CDR3 protein is CASSLAGQEEGYTF. For the CDR3, the DNA is TGTGCCAGCAGCTTGGCGGGACAAGAAGAGGGCTACACCTTC.

The CDR3 region is CASSLNGETQYF. CDR3 DNA sequence: TGTGCCAGCAGCTTAAACGGGGAGACCCAGTACTTC. This chain joins TRBV7-2 and TRBJ2-5; D remains unclear. V lost 2 bases, J lost 5 bases, and 6 bases lay in between. Per germline, CDR1 SGHTA and CDR2 FQGNSA. The CDR3 extends over 12 amino acids.

The chain couples TRBV19 to TRBJ2-7; no definite D call. The CDR3 has 14 amino acids. Trimming removed 4 bases from V and 0 bases from J, with 10 bases in between. Germline V gene sequence: CDR1 LNHDA, CDR2 SQIVND (reference sequence). The CDR3 loop reads CASSSRGYSYEQYF. CDR3 coding DNA: TGTGCCAGTAGTAGCCGCGGTTACTCCTACGAGCAGTACTTC.

This chain connects TRBV7-2 to TRBJ2-1, with D uncertain. The V end lost 5 bases, the J end lost 10 bases, and 12 bases lay between the germline ends. Germline-derived CDR1 and CDR2 are SGHTA and FQGNSA. CDR3 length: 12 residues. CDR3: CASSRREVEQFF. The CDR3 region has the DNA TGTGCCAGCAGCCGAAGAGAGGTCGAGCAGTTCTTC.

The V gene is TRBV10-3, the J gene TRBJ2-1; 7 bases line up with TRBD2. CDR3 length equals 13 residues. Germline V gene lookup returns CDR1 ENHRY and CDR2 SYGVKD. The junction had 12 bases not matched to a gene; V was cut back by 7 bases and J by 12 bases. Here the CDR3 DNA reads TGTGCCATCACTCCGGACGGGTCGGGGGGGCAGTTCTTC. Protein: CAITPDGSGGQFF.

There are a few counts of this clone. The J gene is TRBJ1-6, the V gene TRBV27; 7 nucleotides match TRBD1. The CDR3 extends over 15 amino acids. With V trimmed by 6 bases and J by 6 bases, 8 bases remained unmatched. Germline CDR1 and CDR2: MNHEY and SMNVEV (reference sequence). CDR3 bases: TGTGCCAGCAGCCCAGGACAGGTTTTTAATTCACCCCTCCACTTT. As protein: CASSPGQVFNSPLHF.

The rearrangement links TRBV5-4 to TRBJ2-3; TRBD2 agrees at 8 bases. This CDR3 is 16 amino acids long. Trimming at V came to 3 bases and at J to 3 bases, leaving 9 bases not matched to a gene. The germline CDR1 and CDR2 sequences are SGHNT and YYREEE (reference sequence). CDR3 protein: CASSSGGRGSTDTQYF. CDR3 nucleotides: TGTGCCAGCAGCTCGGGGGGGCGGGGATCTACAGATACGCAGTATTTT.

This clone was recorded a few times. This sequence joins TRBV15 and TRBJ1-6, with D possibly matching TRBD1 (6 bases). Germline CDR1 reads LNHNV; CDR2 reads YYDKDF (reference sequence). Trimming stripped 2 bases from V and 5 bases from J, with 10 bases between. This CDR3 region has 15 residues. The DNA of the CDR3 is TGTGCCACCAGCAGACCGGACAGCAATAATTCACCCCTCCACTTT. This gives the protein CATSRPDSNNSPLHF.

This chain joins TRBV6-5 and TRBJ2-2; D might be TRBD1 (6 bases). V lost 1 base, J lost 3 bases, and 6 bases lay in between. Germline V gene data show CDR1 as MNHEY and CDR2 as SVGAGI. This CDR3 comprises 14 residues. The CDR3 reads CASSYYRDTGELFF. For the CDR3, the DNA is TGTGCCAGCAGTTACTACAGGGACACCGGGGAGCTGTTTTTT.

The CDR3: CSVDRGGMTEAFF. CDR3 coding DNA: TGCAGCGTGGACAGGGGGGGGATGACTGAAGCTTTCTTT. The rearrangement uses TRBV29-1 and TRBJ1-1; 10 bases are shared with TRBD1. V lost 6 bases to trimming and J lost 5 bases; unmatched junction nucleotides: 6. CDR1 SQVTM and CDR2 ANQGSEA come from the germline V gene. This CDR3 is 13 amino acids long.

CDR3 nucleotide sequence: TGTGCCAGCACAGATCGGGGGGGCGAGACCGGGGAGCTGTTTTTT. Translated, it gives CASTDRGGETGELFF. The gene calls are TRBV13 and TRBJ2-2; 8 bases are shared with TRBD2. Germline V gene data show CDR1 as PRHDT and CDR2 as FYEKMQ (reference sequence). V shed 7 bases, J shed 5 bases, and the junction held 9 bases outside the gene matches. The CDR3 totals 15 residues.

This rearrangement joins TRBV30 to TRBJ1-6, with a tentative D call TRBD1 (5 bases). CDR3 length equals 13 residues. The germline V and J ends were trimmed by 3 bases and 7 bases, with 10 bases remaining between them. The germline gives CDR1 GTSNPN, CDR2 SVGIG (reference sequence). The CDR3 sequence is CAWREGTNSPLHF. CDR3 in DNA: TGTGCCTGGAGGGAGGGGACGAATTCACCCCTCCACTTT.

This sequence joins TRBV6-6 and TRBJ2-5, with TRBD1 as a possible D gene (5 bases). The CDR3 runs to 14 residues. Germline loops: CDR1 MNHNY, CDR2 SVGAGI (reference sequence). V shed 8 bases and J shed 3 bases, with 16 bases lying between them. The CDR3 DNA reads TGTGCCAGCTTGGGGCAGGGCCGAAAAGAGACCCAGTACTTC. This codes for CASLGQGRKETQYF.

A few counts support this clone. The chain joins TRBV7-2 to TRBJ1-6; D perhaps matches TRBD1 (6 bases). CDR3 length: 15 amino acids. V was shortened by 5 bases and J by 2 bases, with 10 bases between the two germline ends. Per the germline V gene, CDR1 is SGHTA and CDR2 is FQGNSA. CDR3 sequence: CASSRGQAYNSPLHF. CDR3 sequence (DNA): TGTGCCAGCAGCAGGGGACAAGCCTATAATTCACCCCTCCACTTT.

In this sample, this clone turned up once. The rearrangement links TRBV27 to TRBJ1-4, with a weak D call TRBD1 (5 bases). The germline V gene encodes CDR1 MNHEY and CDR2 SMNVEV (reference sequence). The length of the CDR3 is 13 residues. Trimming removed 0 bases from V and 11 bases from J, with 10 bases in between. As DNA, the CDR3 is TGTGCCAGCAGTTTATCATCGGGGGTCAAACTGTTTTTT. It translates to CASSLSSGVKLFF.

V and J are TRBV7-2 and TRBJ2-7; D possibly corresponds to TRBD1 (6 bases). Trimming took off 4 bases at V and 0 bases at J, with 13 bases between the two ends. This CDR3 comprises 15 residues. Germline V gene lookup returns CDR1 SGHTA and CDR2 FQGNSA. The CDR3 reads CASSYMWGPSYEQYF. CDR3 sequence (DNA): TGTGCCAGCAGCTATATGTGGGGGCCCTCCTACGAGCAGTACTTC.

V is TRBV7-6 and J is TRBJ1-1, with TRBD1 matching 7 bases. J was trimmed by 4 bases and V by 5 bases; bases with no gene match: 4. This CDR3 has 13 residues. CDR1 and CDR2 from the germline V gene are SGHVS and FNYEAQ. Written as DNA, the CDR3 is TGTGCCAGCAGCCAGGGGACAGTCACTGAAGCTTTCTTT. Translated: CASSQGTVTEAFF.

This chain uses TRBV19 with TRBJ2-3; D possibly corresponds to TRBD2 (6 bases). The CDR3 covers 15 residues. Trimming removed 1 base at V and 1 base at J, with 9 bases between. Germline-derived CDR1 and CDR2 are LNHDA and SQIVND (reference sequence). The CDR3 protein is CASSIVSGRTDTQYF. DNA for the CDR3: TGTGCCAGTAGTATAGTTAGCGGACGCACAGATACGCAGTATTTT.

The chain carries TRBV4-1 and TRBJ2-7, with 11 bases that match TRBD1. The CDR3 extends over 15 amino acids. Germline V CDR1 and CDR2: MGHRA, YSYEKL. V lost 3 bases, J lost 0 bases, and 1 base stayed unmatched. The CDR3 region is CASSQDRGLSYEQYF. The CDR3 DNA reads TGCGCCAGCAGCCAGGACAGGGGGCTCTCCTACGAGCAGTACTTC.

The chain employs TRBV11-2 and TRBJ2-5, with D perhaps matching TRBD1 (5 bases). In germline, CDR1 is SGHAT, CDR2 FQNNGV. This CDR3 comprises 12 residues. Trimming left V 5 bases short and J 5 bases short, with 9 bases between. The CDR3 spells CASSGSGETQYF. As DNA, the CDR3 is TGTGCCAGCAGCGGCTCAGGGGAGACCCAGTACTTC.

V usage is TRBV6-1 and J usage is TRBJ2-7; D not certain. Germline V gene lookup returns CDR1 MNHNS and CDR2 SASEGT. Trimming left V 6 bases short and J 3 bases short, with 9 bases between. The CDR3 extends over 12 amino acids. The CDR3 nucleotides are TGTGCCAGCAGGTTAACTGACTACGAGCAGTACTTC. It yields the protein CASRLTDYEQYF.

This clone has a single count. The V and J genes are TRBV27 and TRBJ2-7; 7 nucleotides line up with TRBD1. CDR1 and CDR2 (germline): MNHEY, SMNVEV (reference sequence). The CDR3 is 12 amino acids. V trimming: 11 bases; J trimming: 5 bases; junction bases outside the gene matches: 9. The CDR3, as DNA: TGTGCCGTACAGGGGCAGGGGAACGAGCAGTACTTC. Translating it yields CAVQGQGNEQYF.

The chain joins TRBV30 to TRBJ2-5; 7 bases agree with TRBD1. Germline CDR1 reads GTSNPN; CDR2 reads SVGIG (reference sequence). Losses at the gene ends were 5 bases for V and 4 bases for J; bases not matched to a gene: 4. The CDR3 spans 12 residues. CDR3: CAWDRQGETQYF. The CDR3 nucleotides are TGTGCCTGGGATCGACAGGGAGAGACCCAGTACTTC.

V is TRBV5-4 and J is TRBJ1-1; perhaps TRBD1 as D (6 bases). This CDR3 spans 13 amino acids. Germline V lookup: CDR1 SGHNT, CDR2 YYREEE (reference sequence). V dropped 4 bases and J dropped 5 bases, with 12 bases sitting between them. The CDR3 region is CASSQDTGTEAFF. CDR3 nucleotide sequence: TGTGCCAGCAGCCAAGACACAGGGACTGAAGCTTTCTTT.

The chain combines TRBV4-1 with TRBJ1-2, with D hard to call. The length of the CDR3 is 15 residues. Trimming took off 1 base at V and 4 bases at J, with 13 bases between the two ends. Germline V CDR1 and CDR2: MGHRA, YSYEKL. The CDR3 region is CASSQVTAPGYGYTF. DNA of the CDR3: TGCGCCAGCAGCCAAGTTACCGCGCCGGGCTATGGCTACACCTTC.

This chain connects TRBV6-1 to TRBJ2-5, with D hard to call. This CDR3 is 16 amino acids long. Trimming removed 0 bases at V and 2 bases at J, with 13 bases between. Germline V gene data show CDR1 as MNHNS and CDR2 as SASEGT. The CDR3 sequence: CASSEAPGSRQETQYF. The CDR3 DNA follows: TGTGCCAGCAGTGAAGCCCCCGGGTCCCGTCAAGAGACCCAGTACTTC.

As DNA, the CDR3 is TGCAGCGTTATCCTAGCGGGGCTCCAAGAGACCCAGTACTTC. Its protein is CSVILAGLQETQYF. This chain uses TRBV29-1 with TRBJ2-5; 9 nucleotides line up with TRBD2. The ends lost 5 bases at V and 1 base at J; junction bases unmatched: 5. The germline gives CDR1 SQVTM, CDR2 ANQGSEA. This CDR3 contains 14 residues.

The gene calls are TRBV10-2 and TRBJ1-1; 10 bases fit TRBD1. The CDR3 is 14 amino acids. Per germline, CDR1 WSHSY and CDR2 SAAADI. Trimming cost V 6 bases and J 7 bases; bases outside gene matches: 8. The CDR3: CASSERTGGIEAFF. CDR3 coding DNA: TGCGCCAGCAGCGAACGGACAGGGGGAATTGAAGCTTTCTTT.